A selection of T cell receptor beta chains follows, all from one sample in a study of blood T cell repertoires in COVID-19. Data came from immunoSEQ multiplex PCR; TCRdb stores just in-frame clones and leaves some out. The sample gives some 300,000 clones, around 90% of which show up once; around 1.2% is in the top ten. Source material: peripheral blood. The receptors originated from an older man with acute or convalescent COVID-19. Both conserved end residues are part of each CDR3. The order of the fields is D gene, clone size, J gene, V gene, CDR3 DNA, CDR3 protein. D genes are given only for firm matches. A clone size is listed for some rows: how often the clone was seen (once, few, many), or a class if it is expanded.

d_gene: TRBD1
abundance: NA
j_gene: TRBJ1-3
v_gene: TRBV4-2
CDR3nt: TGTGCCAGCAGCCAAGGGGACAGTTACTCTGGAAACACCATATATTTT
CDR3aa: CASSQGDSYSGNTIYF

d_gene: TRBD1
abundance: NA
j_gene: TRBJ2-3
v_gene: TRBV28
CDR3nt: TGTGCCAGCAGACCACAGGGGGCAGGAGATACGCAGTATTTT
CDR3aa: CASRPQGAGDTQYF

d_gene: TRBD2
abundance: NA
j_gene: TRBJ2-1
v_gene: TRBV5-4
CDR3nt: TGTGCCAGCAGCTTGGGGCTAGCGGGGGGGGTCAATGAGCAGTTCTTC
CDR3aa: CASSLGLAGGVNEQFF

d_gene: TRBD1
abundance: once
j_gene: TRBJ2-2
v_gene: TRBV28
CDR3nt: TGTGCCAGCAGTCGGGACAGGGTGAACACCGGGGAGCTGTTTTTT
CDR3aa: CASSRDRVNTGELFF

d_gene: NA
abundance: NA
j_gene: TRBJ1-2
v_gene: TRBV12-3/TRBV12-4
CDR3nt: TGTGCCAGCAGTTTATGGGAGAGGAGCTACACCTTC
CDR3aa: CASSLWERSYTF

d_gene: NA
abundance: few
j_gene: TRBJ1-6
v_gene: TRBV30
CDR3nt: TGTGCCTGGAGCGTTGCTTACCACGGACAGAAGAGTACGAATTCACCCCTCCACTTT
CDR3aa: CAWSVAYHGQKSTNSPLHF

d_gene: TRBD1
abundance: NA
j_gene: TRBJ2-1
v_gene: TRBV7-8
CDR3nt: TGTGCCAGCAGCTTAGGGACAGGGGGTCGGGAGCAGTTCTTC
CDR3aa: CASSLGTGGREQFF

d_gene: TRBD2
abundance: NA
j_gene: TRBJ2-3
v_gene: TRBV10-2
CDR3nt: TGCGCCAGCAGAGGACTAGCGGGAGCAGATACGCAGTATTTT
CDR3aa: CASRGLAGADTQYF

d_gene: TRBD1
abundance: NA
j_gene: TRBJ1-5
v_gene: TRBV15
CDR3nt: TGTGCCACCAGCGACAGGGGGCATGGCAATCAGCCCCAGCATTTT
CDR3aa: CATSDRGHGNQPQHF

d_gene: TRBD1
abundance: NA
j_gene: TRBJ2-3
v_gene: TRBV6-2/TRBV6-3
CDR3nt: TGTGCCAGCAGTTACCCGACAGGGGGGATCACAGATACGCAGTATTTT
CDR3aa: CASSYPTGGITDTQYF

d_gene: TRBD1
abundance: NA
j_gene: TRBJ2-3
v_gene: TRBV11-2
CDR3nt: TGTGCCAGCAGCTACGACAGGGTACAAATCTCAGCTACGCAGTATTTT
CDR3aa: CASSYDRVQISATQYF

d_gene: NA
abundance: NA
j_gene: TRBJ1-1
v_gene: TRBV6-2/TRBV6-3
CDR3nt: TGTGCCAGCAGTTACTCGGTACGGCAGGGAGGGTACTACACTGAAGCTTTCTTT
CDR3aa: CASSYSVRQGGYYTEAFF

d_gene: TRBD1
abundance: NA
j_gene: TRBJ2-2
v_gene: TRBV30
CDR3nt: TGTGCCTGGGGTAGGGGGCTGGACACCGGGGAGCTGTTTTTT
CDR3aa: CAWGRGLDTGELFF

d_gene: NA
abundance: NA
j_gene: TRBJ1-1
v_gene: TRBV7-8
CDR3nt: TGTGCCAGCAGACGAGGACTCGACAACACTGAAGCTTTCTTT
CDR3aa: CASRRGLDNTEAFF

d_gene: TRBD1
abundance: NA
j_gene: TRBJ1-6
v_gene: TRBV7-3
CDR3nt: TGTGCCAGCAGCTTAACGTTCTTCACGGGACAGCAAAATTCACCCCTCCACTTT
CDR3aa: CASSLTFFTGQQNSPLHF

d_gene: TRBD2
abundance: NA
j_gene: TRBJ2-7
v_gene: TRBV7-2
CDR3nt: TGTGCCAGCACCACGACTGGCGGGGGGGCAACCTACGAGCAGTACTTC
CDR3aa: CASTTTGGGATYEQYF

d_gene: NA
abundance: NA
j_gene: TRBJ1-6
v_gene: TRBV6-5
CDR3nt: TGTGCCAGCAGCGGCAGGCATAATTCACCCCTCCACTTT
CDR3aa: CASSGRHNSPLHF

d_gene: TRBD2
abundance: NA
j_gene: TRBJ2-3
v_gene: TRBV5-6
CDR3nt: TGTGCCAGCAGTCTCGGACTAGCGGGAGGATTTACAGATACGCAGTATTTT
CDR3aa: CASSLGLAGGFTDTQYF

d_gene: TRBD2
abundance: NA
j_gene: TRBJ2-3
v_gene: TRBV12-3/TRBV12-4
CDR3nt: TGTGCCAGCAGCGGGGGGAGCACAGATACGCAGTATTTT
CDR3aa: CASSGGSTDTQYF

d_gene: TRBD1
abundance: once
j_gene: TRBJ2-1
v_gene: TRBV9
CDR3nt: TGTGCCAGCAGCGGGAGTCCGGGACAGATTGTCAATGAGCAGTTCTTC
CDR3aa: CASSGSPGQIVNEQFF

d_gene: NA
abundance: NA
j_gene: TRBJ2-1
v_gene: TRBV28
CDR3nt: TGTGCCAGCATGGACTCAGGGGCGAGCTCCTACAATGAGCAGTTCTTC
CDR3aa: CASMDSGASSYNEQFF

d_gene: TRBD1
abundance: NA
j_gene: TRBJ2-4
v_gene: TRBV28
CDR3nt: TGTGCCAGCAGTTGGAATGGACAGGGGATAGCCAAAAACATTCAGTACTTC
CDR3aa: CASSWNGQGIAKNIQYF

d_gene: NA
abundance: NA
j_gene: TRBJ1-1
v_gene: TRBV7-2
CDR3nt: TGTGCCAGCAGCTTATCAGGGTACACTGAAGCTTTCTTT
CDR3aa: CASSLSGYTEAFF

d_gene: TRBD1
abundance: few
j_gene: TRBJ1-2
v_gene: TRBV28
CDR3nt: TGTGCCAGCAGTTTAGGGGCCGACAGGGGGAATGGCTACACCTTC
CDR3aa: CASSLGADRGNGYTF

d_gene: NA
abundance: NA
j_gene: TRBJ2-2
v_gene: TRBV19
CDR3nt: TGTGCCAGTAGTATGCGGCGGCTCACCGGGGAGCTGTTTTTT
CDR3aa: CASSMRRLTGELFF

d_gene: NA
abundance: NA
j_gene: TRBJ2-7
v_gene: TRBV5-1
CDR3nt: TGCGCCAGCAGCTTGGACAACTCCTACGAGCAGTACTTC
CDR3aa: CASSLDNSYEQYF

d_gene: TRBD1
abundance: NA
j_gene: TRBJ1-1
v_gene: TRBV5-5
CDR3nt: TGTGCCAGCAGCTTCGGGACAGTAAGCACTGAAGCTTTCTTT
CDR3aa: CASSFGTVSTEAFF

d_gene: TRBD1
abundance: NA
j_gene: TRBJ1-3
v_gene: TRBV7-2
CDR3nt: TGTGCCAGCAGCCCAGCTACAGGGGCAGGAAACACCATATATTTT
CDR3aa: CASSPATGAGNTIYF

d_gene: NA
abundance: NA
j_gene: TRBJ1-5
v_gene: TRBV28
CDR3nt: TGTGCCAGCACCACCTCGGGTCAGCCCCAGCATTTT
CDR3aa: CASTTSGQPQHF

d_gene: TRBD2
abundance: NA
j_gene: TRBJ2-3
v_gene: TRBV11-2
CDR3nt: TGTGCCAGCAGCTTACGGTTAGCGGGGGGCACAGATACGCAGTATTTT
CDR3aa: CASSLRLAGGTDTQYF

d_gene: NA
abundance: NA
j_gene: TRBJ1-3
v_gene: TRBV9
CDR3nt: TGTGCCAGCAGCGTATCTGGGCCCAACTCTGGAAACACCATATATTTT
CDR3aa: CASSVSGPNSGNTIYF

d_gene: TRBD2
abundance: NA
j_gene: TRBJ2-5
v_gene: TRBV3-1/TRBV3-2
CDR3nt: TGTGCCAGCAGCCAACCGAGGCGGGGGGAAGAGACCCAGTACTTC
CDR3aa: CASSQPRRGEETQYF

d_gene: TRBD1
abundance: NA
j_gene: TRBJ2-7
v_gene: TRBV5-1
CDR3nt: TGCGCCAGCAGGGGGGGACAGGGGTTTTACGAGCAGTACTTC
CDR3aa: CASRGGQGFYEQYF

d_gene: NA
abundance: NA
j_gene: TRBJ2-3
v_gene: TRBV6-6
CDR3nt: TGTGCCAGCAGTGGCTTAGGGGTAGATACGCAGTATTTT
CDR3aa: CASSGLGVDTQYF

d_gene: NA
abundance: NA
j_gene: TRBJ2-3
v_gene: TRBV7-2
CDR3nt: TGTGCCAGCAAGCGGGCAAACACAGATACGCAGTATTTT
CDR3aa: CASKRANTDTQYF

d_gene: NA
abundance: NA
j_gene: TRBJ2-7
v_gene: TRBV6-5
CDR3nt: TGTGCCAGCACCATTGGGGCGTCCTACGAGCAGTACTTC
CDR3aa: CASTIGASYEQYF

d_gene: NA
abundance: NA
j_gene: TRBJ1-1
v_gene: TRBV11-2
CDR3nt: TGTGCCAGCAGCTTAGTGGAGGGGAACACTGAAGCTTTCTTT
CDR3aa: CASSLVEGNTEAFF

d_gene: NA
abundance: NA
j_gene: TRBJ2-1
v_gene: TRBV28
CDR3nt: TGTGCCAGCAGTTTCTGGGGCCCACGCTCACCCAATGAGCAGTTCTTC
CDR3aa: CASSFWGPRSPNEQFF

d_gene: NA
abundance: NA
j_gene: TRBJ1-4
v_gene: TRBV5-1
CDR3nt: TGCGCCAGCAGTGGGGGGAGAGATGAAAAACTGTTTTTT
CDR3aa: CASSGGRDEKLFF

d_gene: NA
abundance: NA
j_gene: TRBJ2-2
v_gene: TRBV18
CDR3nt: TGTGCCAGCTCACCACCGTCGTCAGGCAGGACCGGGGAGCTGTTTTTT
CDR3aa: CASSPPSSGRTGELFF

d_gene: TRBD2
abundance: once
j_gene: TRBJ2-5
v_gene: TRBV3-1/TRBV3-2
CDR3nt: TGTGCCAGCAGCCCCACCCAGCGGGGCCAACAGACCCAGTACTTC
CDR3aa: CASSPTQRGQQTQYF

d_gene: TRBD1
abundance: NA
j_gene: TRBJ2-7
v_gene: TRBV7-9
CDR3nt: TGTGCCAGCAGCGTCTCAGGACAGGGGGATTACGAGCAGTACTTC
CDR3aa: CASSVSGQGDYEQYF

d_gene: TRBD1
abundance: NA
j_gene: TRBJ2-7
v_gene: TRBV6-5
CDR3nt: TGTGCCAGCAGGCGGGACAGGGGAACCTACGAGCAGTACTTC
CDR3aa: CASRRDRGTYEQYF

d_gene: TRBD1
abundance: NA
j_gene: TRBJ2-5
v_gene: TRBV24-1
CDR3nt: TGTGCCACCAGGCCCGGGACAGGGGGTCCGGAGACCCAGTACTTC
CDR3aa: CATRPGTGGPETQYF

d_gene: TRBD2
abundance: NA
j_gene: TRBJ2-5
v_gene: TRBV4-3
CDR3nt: TGCGCCAGCAGCCAAGATAACCTAGCGGGGCGGGAGACCCAGTACTTC
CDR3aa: CASSQDNLAGRETQYF

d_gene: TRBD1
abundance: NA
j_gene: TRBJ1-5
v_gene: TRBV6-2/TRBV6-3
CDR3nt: TGTGCCAGCAGCCTAGGACAGGGAAGCAATCAGCCCCAGCATTTT
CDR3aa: CASSLGQGSNQPQHF

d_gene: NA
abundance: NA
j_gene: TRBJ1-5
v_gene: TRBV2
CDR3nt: TGTGCCAGCAGGGGGACATCGATTAGCAATCAGCCCCAGCATTTT
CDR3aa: CASRGTSISNQPQHF

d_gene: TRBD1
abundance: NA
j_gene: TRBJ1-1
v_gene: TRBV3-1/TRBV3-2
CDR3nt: TGTGCCAGCAGCCTCAAGGGACAGGGCATGAACACTGAAGCTTTCTTT
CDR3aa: CASSLKGQGMNTEAFF

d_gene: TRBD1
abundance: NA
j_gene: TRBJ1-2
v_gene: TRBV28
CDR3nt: TGTGCCAGCAGAGCCACAGGGGTCCAGTATGGCTACACCTTC
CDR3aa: CASRATGVQYGYTF

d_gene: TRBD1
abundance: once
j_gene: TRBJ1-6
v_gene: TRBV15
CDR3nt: TGTGCCACCAGCAAAGCACCGGGACAGTATAATTCACCCCTCCACTTT
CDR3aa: CATSKAPGQYNSPLHF

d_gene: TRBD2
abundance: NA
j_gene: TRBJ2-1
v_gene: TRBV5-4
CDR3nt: TGTGCCAGCAGGACGGGAGGACAAATCGGGGCCAATGAGCAGTTCTTC
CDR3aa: CASRTGGQIGANEQFF

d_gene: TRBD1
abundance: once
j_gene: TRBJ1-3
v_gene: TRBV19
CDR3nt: TGTGCCAGTAGGCGACAGGGCGACGCTGGAAACACCATATATTTT
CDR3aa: CASRRQGDAGNTIYF

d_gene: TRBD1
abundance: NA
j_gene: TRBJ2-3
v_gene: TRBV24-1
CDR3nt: TGTGCCACCAGTGCCAGGGGGCCCACAGATACGCAGTATTTT
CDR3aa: CATSARGPTDTQYF

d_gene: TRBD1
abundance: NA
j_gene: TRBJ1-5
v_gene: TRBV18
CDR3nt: TGTGCCAGCTCACCGACAGGGGATAAGGGCAATCAGCCCCAGCATTTT
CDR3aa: CASSPTGDKGNQPQHF

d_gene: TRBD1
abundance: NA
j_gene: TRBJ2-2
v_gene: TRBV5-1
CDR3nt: TGCGCCAGCAGCTTGGGCGGGACAGGGGCCTACACCGGGGAGCTGTTTTTT
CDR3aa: CASSLGGTGAYTGELFF

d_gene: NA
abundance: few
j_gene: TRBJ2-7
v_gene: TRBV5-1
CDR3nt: TGCGCCAGCAGCCTCCCCTCCTACGAGCAGTACTTC
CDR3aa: CASSLPSYEQYF

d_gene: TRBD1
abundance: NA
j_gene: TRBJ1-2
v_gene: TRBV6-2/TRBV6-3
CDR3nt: TGTGCCAGCAGCCGTCTCCGGGACAGCCGCGGGGAAACCTATGGCTACACCTTC
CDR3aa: CASSRLRDSRGETYGYTF